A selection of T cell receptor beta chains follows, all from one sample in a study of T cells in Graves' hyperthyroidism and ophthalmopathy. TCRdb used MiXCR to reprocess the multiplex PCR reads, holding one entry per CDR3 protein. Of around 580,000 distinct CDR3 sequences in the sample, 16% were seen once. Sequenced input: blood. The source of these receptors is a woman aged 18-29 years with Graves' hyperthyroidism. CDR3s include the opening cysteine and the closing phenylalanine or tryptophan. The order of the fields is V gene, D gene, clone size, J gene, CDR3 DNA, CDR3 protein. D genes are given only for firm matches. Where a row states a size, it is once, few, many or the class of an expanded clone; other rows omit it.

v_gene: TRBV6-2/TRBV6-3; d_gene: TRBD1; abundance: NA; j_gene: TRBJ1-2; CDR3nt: TGTGCCAGCAGTTACCAAACCGGGACAGGGGCCGACTATGGCTACACCTTC; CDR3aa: CASSYQTGTGADYGYTF
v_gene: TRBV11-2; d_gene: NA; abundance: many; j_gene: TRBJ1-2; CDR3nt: TGTGCCAGCAGCACAGCGGTCTTCTATGGCTACACCTTC; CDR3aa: CASSTAVFYGYTF
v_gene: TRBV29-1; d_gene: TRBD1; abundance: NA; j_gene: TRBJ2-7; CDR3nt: TGCAGCGTTGAGTCGGGACAGGGACTCTACGAGCAGTACTTC; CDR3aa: CSVESGQGLYEQYF
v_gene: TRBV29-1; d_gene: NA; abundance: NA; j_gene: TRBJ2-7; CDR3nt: TGCAGCGGCAGCGGCCCCAACTACGAGCAGTACTTC; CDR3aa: CSGSGPNYEQYF
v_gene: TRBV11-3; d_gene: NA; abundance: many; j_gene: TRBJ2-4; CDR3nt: TGTGCCAGCAGCTACAGAACCTTCCGGGATGACGAGGACATTCAGTACTTC; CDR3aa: CASSYRTFRDDEDIQYF
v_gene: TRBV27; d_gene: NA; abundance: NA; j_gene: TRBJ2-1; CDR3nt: TGTGTCAGCACCAGCGAGGGGTACAATGAGCAGTTCTTC; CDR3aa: CVSTSEGYNEQFF
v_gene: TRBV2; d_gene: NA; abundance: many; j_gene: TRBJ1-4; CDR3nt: TGTGCCAGCAGTCCAGACGAGGGTGAAAAACTGTTTTTT; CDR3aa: CASSPDEGEKLFF
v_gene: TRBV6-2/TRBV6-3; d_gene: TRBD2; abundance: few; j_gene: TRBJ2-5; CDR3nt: TGTGCCAGCAGTTACGAGGCGGGGGGAAACCAAGAGACCCAGTACTTC; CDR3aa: CASSYEAGGNQETQYF
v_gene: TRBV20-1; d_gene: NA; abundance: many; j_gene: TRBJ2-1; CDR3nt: TGCAGTGCTAGAGTTTGGGCAGGCGCTCAAGGTGAGCAGTTCTTC; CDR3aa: CSARVWAGAQGEQFF
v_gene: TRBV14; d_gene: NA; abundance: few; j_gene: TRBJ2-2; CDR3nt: TGTGCCAGCAGCCCCTTCCCCGGGGCCGGGGAGCTGTTTTTT; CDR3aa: CASSPFPGAGELFF
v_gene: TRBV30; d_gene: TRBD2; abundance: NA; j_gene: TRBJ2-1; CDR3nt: TGTGCCTGGGTTCGGACTAGCGGGAGTGTAGTCTACAATGAGCAGTTCTTC; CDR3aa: CAWVRTSGSVVYNEQFF
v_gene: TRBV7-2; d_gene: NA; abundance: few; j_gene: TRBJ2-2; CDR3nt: TGTGCCAGCAGCCTTAGTTTATTTGGCGGGGAGCTGTTTTTT; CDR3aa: CASSLSLFGGELFF
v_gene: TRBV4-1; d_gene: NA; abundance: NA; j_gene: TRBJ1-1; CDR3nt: TGCGCCAGCAGCCAAGGGACGGATTTGAACACTGAAGCTTTCTTT; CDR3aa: CASSQGTDLNTEAFF
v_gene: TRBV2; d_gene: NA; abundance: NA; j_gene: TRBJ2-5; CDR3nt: TGTGCCAGCAGTGAGCAAAAACGAGAGACCCAGTACTTC; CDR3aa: CASSEQKRETQYF
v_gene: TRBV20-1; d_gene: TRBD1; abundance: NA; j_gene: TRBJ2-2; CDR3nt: TGCAGCGGGACAGGGGACACCGGGGAGCTGTTTTTT; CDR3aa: CSGTGDTGELFF
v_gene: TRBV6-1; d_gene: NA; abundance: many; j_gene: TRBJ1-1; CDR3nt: TGTGCCAGCAGTGAAGGGGAGTGGGGATTAGAAGCTTTCTTT; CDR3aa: CASSEGEWGLEAFF
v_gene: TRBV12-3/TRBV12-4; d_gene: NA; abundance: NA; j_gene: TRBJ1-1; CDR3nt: TGTGCCAGCAGTTTTACTCAGGGGAGAACTGAAGCTTTCTTT; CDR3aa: CASSFTQGRTEAFF
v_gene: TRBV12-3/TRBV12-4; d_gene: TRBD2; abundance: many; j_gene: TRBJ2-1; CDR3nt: TGTGCCAGCACCCCAGGACTAGCGGGAGTTTACAATGAGCAGTTCTTC; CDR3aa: CASTPGLAGVYNEQFF
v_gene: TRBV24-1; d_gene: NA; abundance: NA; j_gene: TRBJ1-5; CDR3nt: TGTGCCGCCAGTGATAGCAATCAGCCCCAGCATTTT; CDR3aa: CAASDSNQPQHF
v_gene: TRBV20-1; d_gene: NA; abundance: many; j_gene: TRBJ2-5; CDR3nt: TGCAGTGCTAGTACGGCAACCGGCAGCAAGCAAGAGACCCAGTACTTC; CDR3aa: CSASTATGSKQETQYF
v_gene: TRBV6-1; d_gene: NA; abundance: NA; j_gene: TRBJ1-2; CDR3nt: TGTGCCAGCAGTGGGGAGGGACGGCACTATGGCTACACCTTC; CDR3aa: CASSGEGRHYGYTF
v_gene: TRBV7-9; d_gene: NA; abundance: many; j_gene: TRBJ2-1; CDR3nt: TGTGCCAGCAGCCCCCTGGGAGGGGGCGACTCCTACAATGAGCAGTTCTTC; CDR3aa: CASSPLGGGDSYNEQFF
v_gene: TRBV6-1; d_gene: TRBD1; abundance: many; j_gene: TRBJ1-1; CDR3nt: TGTGCCAGCAGTGAAAGTGAGACAGGGGGTCTTGAAGCTTTCTTT; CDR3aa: CASSESETGGLEAFF
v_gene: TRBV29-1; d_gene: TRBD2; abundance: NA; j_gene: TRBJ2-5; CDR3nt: TGCAGCGCCGATCAGGGAGGGGAAGAGACCCAGTACTTC; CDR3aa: CSADQGGEETQYF
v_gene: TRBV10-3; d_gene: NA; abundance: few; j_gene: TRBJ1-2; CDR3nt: TGTGCCATCAGTGAGTCGGTTACAGGTGATGGCTACACCTTC; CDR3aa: CAISESVTGDGYTF
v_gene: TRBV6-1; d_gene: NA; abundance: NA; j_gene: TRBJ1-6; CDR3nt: TGTGCCAGCAGTAGTTACAGCCTATATAATTCACCCCTCCACTTT; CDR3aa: CASSSYSLYNSPLHF
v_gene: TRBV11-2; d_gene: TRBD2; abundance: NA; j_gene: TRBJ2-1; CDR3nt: TGTGCCAGCAGCGCGAGCGGGGGGGCCTACAATGAGCAGTTCTTC; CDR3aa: CASSASGGAYNEQFF
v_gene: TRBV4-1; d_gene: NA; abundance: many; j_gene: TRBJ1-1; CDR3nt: TGCGCCAGCAGCCTCTCTGGCTCCAACACTGAAGCTTTCTTT; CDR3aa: CASSLSGSNTEAFF
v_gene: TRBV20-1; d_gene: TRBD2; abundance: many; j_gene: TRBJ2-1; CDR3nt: TGCAGTGCTAGAGGGGGAGGGGGACTAGCAAATGAGCAGTTCTTC; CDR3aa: CSARGGGGLANEQFF
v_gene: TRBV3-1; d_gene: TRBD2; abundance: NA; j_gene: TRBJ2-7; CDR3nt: TGTGCCAGCAGCCAAGACCTAGCGGGGGGGCGCGAGCAGTACTTC; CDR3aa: CASSQDLAGGREQYF
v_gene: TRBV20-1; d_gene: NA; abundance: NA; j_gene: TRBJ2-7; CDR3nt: TGCAGTGCCGCAGGGGAAAGTTTCGAGCAGTACTTC; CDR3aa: CSAAGESFEQYF
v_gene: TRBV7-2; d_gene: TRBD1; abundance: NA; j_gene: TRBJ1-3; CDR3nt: TGTGCCAGCAGCTCCAAGGCAGGGGGTGGAAACACCATATATTTT; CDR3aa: CASSSKAGGGNTIYF
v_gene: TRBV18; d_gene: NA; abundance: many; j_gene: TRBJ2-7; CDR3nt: TGTGCCAGCTCACCAGGGATGGGGCTCTACGAGCAGTACTTC; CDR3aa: CASSPGMGLYEQYF
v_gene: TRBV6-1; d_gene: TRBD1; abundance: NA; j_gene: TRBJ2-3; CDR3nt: TGTGCCAGCAGCCGAAACCCACAGGGGGAGGACACAGATACGCAGTATTTT; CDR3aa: CASSRNPQGEDTDTQYF
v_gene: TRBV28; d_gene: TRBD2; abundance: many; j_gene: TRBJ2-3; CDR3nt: TGTGCCAGCAGTCCCTCCCTTTGGACTAGCGGGAGGACAGCAGATACGCAGTATTTT; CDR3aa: CASSPSLWTSGRTADTQYF
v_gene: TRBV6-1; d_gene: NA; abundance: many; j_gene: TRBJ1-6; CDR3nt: TGTGCCAGCAGTGAATACGGCCCCCTAAATTCACCCCTCCACTTT; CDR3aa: CASSEYGPLNSPLHF
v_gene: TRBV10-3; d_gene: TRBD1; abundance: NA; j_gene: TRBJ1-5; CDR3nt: TGTGCCATTTCCCCGACAGGGGGCAGGTTTCAGCCCCAGCATTTT; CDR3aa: CAISPTGGRFQPQHF
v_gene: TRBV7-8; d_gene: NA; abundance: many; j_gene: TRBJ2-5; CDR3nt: TGTGCCAGCAGCTTACTCGGCAGTATCCAAGAGACCCAGTACTTC; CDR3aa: CASSLLGSIQETQYF
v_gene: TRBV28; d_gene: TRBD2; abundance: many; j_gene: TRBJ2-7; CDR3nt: TGTGCCAGCAGTTCGCCGGGACTAGCGGCCTACGAGCAGTACTTC; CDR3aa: CASSSPGLAAYEQYF
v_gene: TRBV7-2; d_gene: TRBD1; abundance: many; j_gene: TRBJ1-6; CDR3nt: TGTGCCAGCAGCTTAGCGGGACAGGGAGGGTCACCCCTCCACTTT; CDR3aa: CASSLAGQGGSPLHF